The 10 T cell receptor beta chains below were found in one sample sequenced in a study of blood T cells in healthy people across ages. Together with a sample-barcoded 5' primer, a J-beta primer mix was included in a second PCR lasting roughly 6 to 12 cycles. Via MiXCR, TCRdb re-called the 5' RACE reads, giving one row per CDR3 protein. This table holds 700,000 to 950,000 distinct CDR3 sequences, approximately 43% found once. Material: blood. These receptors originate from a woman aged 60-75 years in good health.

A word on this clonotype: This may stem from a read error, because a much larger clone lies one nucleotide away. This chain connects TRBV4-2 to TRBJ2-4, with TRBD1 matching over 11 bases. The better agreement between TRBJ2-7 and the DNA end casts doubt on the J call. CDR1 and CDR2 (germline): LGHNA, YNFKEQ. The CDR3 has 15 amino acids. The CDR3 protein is CASSQEGTGGDEQYF. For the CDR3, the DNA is TGTGCCAGCAGCCAGGAAGGGACAGGGGGTGACGAGCAGTACTTC.

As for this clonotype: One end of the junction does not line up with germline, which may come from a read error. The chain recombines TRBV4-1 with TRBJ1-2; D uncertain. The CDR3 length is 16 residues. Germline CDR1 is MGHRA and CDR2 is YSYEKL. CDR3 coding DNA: TGCGCCCGCAGCCAAGAGACGGGCGGCGGGAACTATGGCTACACCTTC. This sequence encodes CARSQETGGGNYGYTF.

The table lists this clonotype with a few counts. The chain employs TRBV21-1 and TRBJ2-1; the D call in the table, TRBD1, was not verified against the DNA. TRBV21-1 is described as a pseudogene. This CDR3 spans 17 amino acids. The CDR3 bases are TGTGCCAGCAGCCCCCAGGCGGGGACAGGGACTAATTGGGAGCAGTTCTTC. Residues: CASSPQAGTGTNWEQFF.

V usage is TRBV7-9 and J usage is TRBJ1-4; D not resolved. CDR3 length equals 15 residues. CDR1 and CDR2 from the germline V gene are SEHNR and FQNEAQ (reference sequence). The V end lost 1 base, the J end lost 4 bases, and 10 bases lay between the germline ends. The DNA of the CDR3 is TGTGCCAGCAGCTTAGTGGGCGGGTTTAATGAAAAACTGTTTTTT. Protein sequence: CASSLVGGFNEKLFF.

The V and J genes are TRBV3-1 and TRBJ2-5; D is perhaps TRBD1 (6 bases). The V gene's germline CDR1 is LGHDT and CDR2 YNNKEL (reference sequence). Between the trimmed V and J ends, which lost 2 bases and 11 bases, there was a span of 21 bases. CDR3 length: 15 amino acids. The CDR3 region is CASSQWDTTYNEQYF. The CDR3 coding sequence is TGTGCCAGCAGCCAATGGGACACAACGTACAATGAGCAGTACTTC.

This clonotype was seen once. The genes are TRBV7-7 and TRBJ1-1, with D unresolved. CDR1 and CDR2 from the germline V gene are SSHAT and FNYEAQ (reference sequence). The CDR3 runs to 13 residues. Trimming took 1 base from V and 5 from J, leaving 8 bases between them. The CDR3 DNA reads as TGTGCCAGCAGCTTAGAGTTGGGAACTGAAGCTTTCTTT. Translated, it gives CASSLELGTEAFF. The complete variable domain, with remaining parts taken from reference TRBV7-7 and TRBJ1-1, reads GAGVSQSPRYKVTKRGQDVTLRCDPISSHATLYWYQQALGQGPEFLTYFNYEAQPDKSGLPSDRFSAERPEGSISTLTIQRTEQRDSAMYRCASSLELGTEAFFGQGTRLTVV.

The CDR3 protein is CASSPALGGGITDTQYF. CDR3 coding DNA: TGCGCCAGCAGCCCGGCCTTAGGGGGGGGAATCACAGATACGCAGTATTTT. The rearrangement links TRBV5-1 to TRBJ2-3, with D tentatively TRBD2 (7 bases). This CDR3 has 17 residues. Trimming removed 4 bases from V and 2 bases from J, with 20 bases in between. CDR1 SGHRS and CDR2 YFSETQ come from the germline V gene.

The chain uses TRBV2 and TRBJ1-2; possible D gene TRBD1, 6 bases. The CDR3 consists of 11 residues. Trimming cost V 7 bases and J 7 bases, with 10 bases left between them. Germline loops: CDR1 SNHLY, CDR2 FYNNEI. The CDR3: CASNREGGYTF. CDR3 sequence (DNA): TGTGCCAGCAACAGGGAGGGTGGCTACACCTTC.

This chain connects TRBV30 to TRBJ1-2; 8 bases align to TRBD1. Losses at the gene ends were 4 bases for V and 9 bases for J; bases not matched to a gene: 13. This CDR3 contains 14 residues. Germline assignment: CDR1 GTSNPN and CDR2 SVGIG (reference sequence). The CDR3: CAWTPDRAPLSYTF. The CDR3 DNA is TGTGCCTGGACTCCGGACAGGGCTCCCCTGAGCTACACCTTC.

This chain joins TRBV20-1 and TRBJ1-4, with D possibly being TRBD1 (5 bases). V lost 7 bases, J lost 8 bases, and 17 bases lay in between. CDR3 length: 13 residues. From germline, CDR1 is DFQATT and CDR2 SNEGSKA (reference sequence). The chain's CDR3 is CSVLQPGTEKLFF. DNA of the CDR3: TGCAGTGTCTTACAGCCAGGGACGGAAAAACTGTTTTTT.